Sequencing of this T cell receptor beta chain was carried out in a study of cytomegalovirus exposure and HLA in healthy donors. The PCR was carried out with 60 Vbeta primers and 13 Jbeta primers. TCRdb keeps only in-frame clones here, not all; method: immunoSEQ multiplex PCR. The sample shows 60,000 or so clones, over 75% of them seen only once. Whole-study findings and limits: TCR beta chains numbering more than 150 were designated cytomegalovirus-associated. HLA alleles showed associations with 16,951 TCR beta sequences in a later analysis, at a 0.05 false discovery rate. Later, an analysis found that common viral pathogens appeared to be linked with several of the most significant clusters. Highly shared variants forming one cluster were likely a sequencing artifact.

CDR1 is MRHNA, CDR2 SNTAGT, per germline. This CDR3 region has 13 residues. Trimming took 6 bases from V and 5 from J, leaving 13 bases between them. Concerning this clone: Antigen unknown.

The specimen was PBMCs. The TCR comes from a female donor in good health and CMV-seronegative. The rearrangement joins TRBV6-4 to TRBJ1-1, with D maybe TRBD1 (5 bases). In DNA, the CDR3 is TGTGCCAGCAGAAGACAGTGGGATACTGAAGCTTTCTTT. Its translation: CASRRQWDTEAFF.